These 7 T cell receptor beta chains were sequenced from one sample in a study of PD-1 blockade in classical Hodgkin lymphoma. Assay: immunoSEQ multiplex PCR; the TCRdb copy retains only in-frame clones and omits some. Of under 20,000 clones listed, about three quarters are singletons. Time point given: cycle 4 day 1 (C4D1), after 5 to 7 weeks of nivolumab. Relapse after autologous stem cell transplantation occurred in every patient, and brentuximab vedotin exposure varied. The material was peripheral blood mononuclear cells (PBMCs), obtained before the fourth cycle of nivolumab. The receptors were sampled from a human donor with classical Hodgkin lymphoma.

The V and J genes are TRBV5-1 and TRBJ1-5; D unresolved. CDR1 and CDR2 (germline): SGHRS, YFSETQ. V lost 1 base and J 4 bases, leaving 6 bases between the germline ends. The CDR3 loop spans 13 amino acids. The chain's CDR3 is CASSLRGNQPQHF. The CDR3 region has the DNA TGCGCCAGCAGCTTGCGAGGGAATCAGCCCCAGCATTTT.

The chain carries TRBV4-1 and TRBJ2-1; 7 positions agree with TRBD1. This CDR3 is built from 16 residues. Germline loops: CDR1 MGHRA, CDR2 YSYEKL. V dropped 1 base and J dropped 0; count of bases not matched to a gene: 3. The CDR3 DNA follows: TGCGCCAGCAGCCAAGTTGACAGGGCCTCCTACAATGAGCAGTTCTTC. Residues: CASSQVDRASYNEQFF.

V gene TRBV6-5 combines with J gene TRBJ2-1; D uncertain. This CDR3 comprises 14 residues. Germline CDR1 reads MNHEY; CDR2 reads SVGAGI. Trimming left V 4 bases short and J 2 bases short, with 9 bases between. As DNA, the CDR3 is TGTGCCAGCAGTTCCGGTAGAGCCTACAATGAGCAGTTCTTC. This sequence encodes CASSSGRAYNEQFF.

The chain is built from TRBV2 and TRBJ2-1; 12 nucleotides agree with TRBD2. This CDR3 has 15 residues. Germline V gives CDR1 SNHLY, CDR2 FYNNEI. V shed 7 bases, J shed 6 bases, and the junction held 7 bases outside the gene matches. In DNA, the CDR3 is TGTGCCAGCACCAGGACTAGCGGGGATCGCAATGAGCAGTTCTTC. As protein: CASTRTSGDRNEQFF.

There are a few counts of this clone. The chain has TRBV30 and TRBJ1-1, with D unclear. V lost 0 bases, J lost 1 base, and 9 bases lay in between. Germline V gene sequence: CDR1 GTSNPN, CDR2 SVGIG (reference sequence). The CDR3 consists of 14 residues. CDR3 nucleotides: TGTGCCTGGAGTGTAAGCAGGCCGAACACTGAAGCTTTCTTT. Translated: CAWSVSRPNTEAFF. The variable domain in full, with the rest retrieved from reference TRBV30 and TRBJ1-1, is SQTIHQWPATLVQPVGSPLSLECTVEGTSNPNLYWYRQAAGRGLQLLFYSVGIGQISSEVPQNLSASRPQDRQFILSSKKLLLSDSGFYLCAWSVSRPNTEAFFGQGTRLTVV.

V is TRBV9 and J is TRBJ2-5; 9 bases match TRBD2. This CDR3 spans 15 amino acids. With V trimmed by 4 bases and J by 3 bases, 7 bases remained unmatched. CDR1 and CDR2 from the germline V gene are SGDLS and YYNGEE. The CDR3 DNA follows: TGTGCCAGCAGCTCGGGGACTAGCATCGAAGAGACCCAGTACTTC. Translating gives CASSSGTSIEETQYF.

The chain carries TRBV19 and TRBJ1-1; possible D gene TRBD1, 6 bases. Germline lookup yields CDR1 LNHDA and CDR2 SQIVND (reference sequence). The CDR3 contains 15 residues. V shed 10 bases and J shed 1 base, with 19 bases lying between them. As DNA, the CDR3 is TGTGCCATTCAAGGCGGGGGCCTCTCGAACACTGAAGCTTTCTTT. Encoded protein: CAIQGGGLSNTEAFF.